Each of the 17 T cell receptor beta chains below was sequenced from the same sample in a study of regulatory T cells in long-lasting Graves disease. As for time point: newly diagnosed GD, antithyroid drugs for less than 3 months. Extracted PBMC RNA gave rise to the TCR library. The authors built TCR beta libraries using iRepertoire HTBI primers and Arm-PCR of CDR3 regions. TCRdb recomputed calls from the multiplex PCR reads with MiXCR, one row per CDR3 protein. Among about 360,000 distinct CDR3 sequences listed, about 16% were seen once. These data were likewise used in another study, on T cells in Graves' hyperthyroidism and ophthalmopathy.

Sequences were derived from peripheral blood mononuclear cells (PBMCs), sampled at new diagnosis, from a patient treated with antithyroid drugs. These TCRs come from a young woman with Graves disease.

This clonotype was observed many times. The chain is built from TRBV11-2 and TRBJ2-7; 7 bases align to TRBD1. With V trimmed by 1 base and J by 2 bases, 5 bases remained unmatched. Germline V gene lookup returns CDR1 SGHAT and CDR2 FQNNGV. The length of the CDR3 is 15 residues. CDR3 loop: CASSLGPGQTYEQYF. DNA of the CDR3: TGTGCCAGCAGCTTAGGGCCGGGACAGACCTACGAGCAGTACTTC.

This clonotype was seen many times. The V gene is TRBV7-8, the J gene TRBJ1-1; a possible D gene is TRBD1 (5 bases). Trimming shortened V by 6 bases and J by 4 bases, and 27 bases separated the two germline ends. The germline gives CDR1 SGHVS, CDR2 FQNEAQ. This CDR3 contains 18 residues. The CDR3 loop is CASSLLRGGTGGPTEAFF. CDR3 in DNA: TGTGCCAGCAGTTTATTAAGGGGCGGGACGGGCGGACCCACTGAAGCTTTCTTT. Full variable domain (missing parts from reference TRBV7-8 and TRBJ1-1): GAGVSQSPRYKVAKRGQDVALRCDPISGHVSLFWYQQALGQGPEFLTYFQNEAQLDKSGLPSDRFFAERPEGSVSTLKIQRTQQEDSAVYLCASSLLRGGTGGPTEAFFGQGTRLTVV.

The gene calls are TRBV10-3 and TRBJ2-5, with 9 bases identical to TRBD2. Per the germline V gene, CDR1 is ENHRY and CDR2 is SYGVKD. The CDR3 length is 15 residues. V shed 2 bases and J 2 bases; nucleotides not matched to a gene: 3. In nucleotides, the CDR3 is TGTGCCATCAGTGAGACTAGCGGGTATCAAGAGACCCAGTACTTC. Amino acids: CAISETSGYQETQYF.

This clonotype was detected many times. The gene calls are TRBV28 and TRBJ1-1; a weak D match, TRBD1 (6 bases). Per the germline V gene, CDR1 is MDHEN and CDR2 is SYDVKM. This CDR3 contains 19 residues. The germline V and J ends were trimmed by 11 bases and 4 bases, with 35 bases remaining between them. The CDR3 loop reads CAAPPTAGEGPNKSTEAFF. DNA of the CDR3: TGTGCCGCCCCCCCAACGGCAGGGGAGGGGCCGAACAAGAGCACTGAAGCTTTCTTT.

This clonotype turned up a few times. The chain has TRBV6-5 and TRBJ2-2, with TRBD2 as a possible D gene (5 bases). CDR3 length equals 15 residues. Trimming shortened V by 2 bases and J by 3 bases, and 10 bases separated the two germline ends. Germline V gives CDR1 MNHEY, CDR2 SVGAGI. The CDR3 reads CASSYIGVHTGELFF. DNA of the CDR3: TGTGCCAGCAGTTACATCGGGGTCCACACCGGGGAGCTGTTTTTT.

The CDR3 DNA sequence: TGTGCCAGCAGCGTAGCTCCTAGCGGGGGCCAAGAGACCCAGTACTTC. Translating gives CASSVAPSGGQETQYF. The rearrangement uses TRBV9 and TRBJ2-5; TRBD2 matches at 10 bases. This CDR3 has 16 residues. J gave up 1 base and V 0 bases, and 3 bases lay outside the gene matches. Germline V CDR1 and CDR2: SGDLS, YYNGEE.

The chain employs TRBV20-1 and TRBJ2-6; D remains unclear. The V gene lost 3 bases and the J gene lost 0 bases, with 6 bases spanning the gap. The CDR3 has 14 amino acids. Germline V gene sequence: CDR1 DFQATT, CDR2 SNEGSKA (reference sequence). The CDR3 coding sequence is TGCAGTGCTAGCCCCACCTCTGGGGCCAACGTCCTGACTTTC. It encodes CSASPTSGANVLTF.

Notes on this clonotype: This likely reflects a read error, since a far larger clone is one base away. The rearrangement uses TRBV2 and TRBJ2-3; D remains ambiguous. The end of the DNA aligns better with TRBJ2-7, so the J call may be wrong. Germline values: CDR1 SNHLY, CDR2 FYNNEI. The CDR3 runs to 14 residues. CDR3 nucleotides: TGTGCCAGCAGAGGAAGGTTGTCTGACTACGAGCAGTACTTC. Translated, it gives CASRGRLSDYEQYF.

This clonotype occurred many times. The chain recombines TRBV5-1 with TRBJ2-2; D remains unclear. V was clipped by 6 bases and J by 2 bases, with 11 bases between them. From germline, CDR1 is SGHRS and CDR2 YFSETQ. The CDR3 contains 14 residues. This chain's CDR3 is CASTDRPNTGELFF. Here the CDR3 DNA reads TGCGCCAGCACCGACCGACCTAACACCGGGGAGCTGTTTTTT.

There are many counts of this clonotype. The chain combines TRBV2 with TRBJ1-1, with D possibly TRBD1 on 5 matching bases. Germline CDR1 is SNHLY and CDR2 is FYNNEI. This CDR3 is 14 amino acids long. The germline V and J ends were trimmed by 7 bases and 6 bases, with 18 bases remaining between them. The CDR3 coding sequence is TGTGCCAGCATGTACAGGACTCTCGGCGCTGAAGCTTTCTTT. Its translation: CASMYRTLGAEAFF.

A note on this clonotype: Possible read error: a much larger clone is one base away. The chain couples TRBV18 to TRBJ2-7; 8 bases are shared with TRBD2. This CDR3 has 16 amino acids. J gave up 5 bases and V 5 bases, and 14 bases lay outside the gene matches. Germline V CDR1 and CDR2: KGHSH, LQKENI. This CDR3 reads CASSSKSAGGRNEQYF. DNA of the CDR3: TGTGCCAGCTCATCAAAATCGGCGGGAGGCAGGAACGAGCAGTACTTC.

This clonotype came up many times. J is TRBJ2-7 and V is TRBV11-1, with D uncertain. With 2 bases removed from V and 3 bases from J, the gap between germline ends came to 14 bases. This CDR3 comprises 15 residues. CDR1 SGHAT and CDR2 FQDESV come from the germline V gene (reference sequence). The CDR3 DNA reads TGTGCCAGCAGCTTATCTGGGCGGTCAAACTACGAGCAGTACTTC. Translation gives CASSLSGRSNYEQYF.

This chain uses TRBV6-2 or TRBV6-3 with TRBJ2-1; 11 bases map to TRBD2. The CDR3 totals 13 residues. Losses at the gene ends were 6 bases for V and 9 bases for J; bases not matched to a gene: 4. CDR1 is MNHEY, CDR2 SVGEGT, per germline. The CDR3: CASRVSGGAEQFF. As DNA, the CDR3 is TGTGCCAGCAGAGTTAGCGGGGGGGCTGAGCAGTTCTTC.

The table lists this clonotype with many counts. The chain recombines TRBV11-3 with TRBJ2-1, with 15 bases identical to TRBD2. Germline CDR1 SGHNT, CDR2 YENEEA. The V segment lost 5 bases and the J segment 8 bases; nucleotides outside the gene matches: 7. This CDR3 has 16 residues. DNA for the CDR3: TGTGCCAGCAGCCCAGGGACTAGCGGGAGGCTCGATGAGCAGTTCTTC. Its protein product is CASSPGTSGRLDEQFF.

This clonotype was seen many times. The chain carries TRBV6-2 or TRBV6-3 and TRBJ2-3; TRBD2 matches at 9 bases. The V segment lost 0 bases and the J segment 0 bases; nucleotides outside the gene matches: 7. In germline, CDR1 is MNHEY, CDR2 SVGEGT. The CDR3 consists of 18 residues. The CDR3 bases are TGTGCCAGCAGTTACTCGAATCTAGCGGGACTCAGCACAGATACGCAGTATTTT. Its protein is CASSYSNLAGLSTDTQYF.

The V gene is TRBV6-1, the J gene TRBJ2-7; D may be TRBD1 (6 bases). Trimming cost V 2 bases and J 6 bases, with 11 bases left between them. The CDR3 is 13 amino acids. Germline assignment: CDR1 MNHNS and CDR2 SASEGT. The CDR3 region is CASSEWGRGEQYF. CDR3 coding DNA: TGTGCCAGCAGTGAATGGGGCAGGGGCGAGCAGTACTTC.

This clonotype was recorded many times. V and J are TRBV2 and TRBJ2-5; D gene uncertain. The V and J ends lost 4 bases and 1 base respectively, with 13 bases between them. Germline CDR1 and CDR2: SNHLY and FYNNEI. The length of the CDR3 is 15 residues. The CDR3 coding sequence is TGTGCCAGCAGTGTCCACAGCCCAACCCAAGAGACCCAGTACTTC. This codes for CASSVHSPTQETQYF.